These 10 T cell receptor beta chains share one sample of origin, sequenced in a study of response to subunit inactivated influenza vaccine. TCRdb re-analysed the RT-PCR reads in MiXCR, keeping a single row per CDR3 protein. The sample lists hundreds of thousands of distinct CDR3 sequences; 15% to 20% were seen once. The sequencing used CD4+ T cells sorted from PBMCs, collected roughly 24 months after vaccination. All receptors derive from a man aged 45 to 70 who received an inactivated influenza vaccine.

The chain combines TRBV7-9 with TRBJ1-2, with 9 bases aligning to TRBD1. Germline trimming cut 4 bases from V and 8 bases from J; bases unmatched to any gene: 5. Looked up from germline, CDR1 is SEHNR and CDR2 is FQNEAQ (reference sequence). The CDR3 runs to 13 residues. The CDR3 region has the DNA TGTGCCAGCAGCTCCAGGACAGGGGCCGGCTACACCTTC. It translates to CASSSRTGAGYTF.

V gene TRBV20-1 combines with J gene TRBJ2-5; TRBD1 matches at 8 bases. The CDR3 length is 14 residues. CDR1 is DFQATT and CDR2 is SNEGSKA in the germline V gene (reference sequence). Trimming at V came to 5 bases and at J to 5 bases, leaving 10 bases not matched to a gene. CDR3 nucleotide sequence: TGCAGTGCTCAACTACAGGGGGAGATCGAGACCCAGTACTTC. It translates to CSAQLQGEIETQYF.

This clonotype was detected a few times. The V call is TRBV5-6, the J call TRBJ2-1, with unresolved D. The CDR3 has 17 residues. Germline-derived CDR1 and CDR2 are SGHDT and YYEEEE. Trimming took 1 base from V and 6 from J, leaving 20 bases between them. The CDR3 region has the DNA TGTGCCAGCAGCTTGCGTGGCAGATACTCTCAACCCAATGAGCAGTTCTTC. Translated: CASSLRGRYSQPNEQFF.

This clonotype appeared a few times. The chain combines TRBV6-2 or TRBV6-3 with TRBJ1-5; a possible D gene is TRBD1 (6 bases). Germline V lookup: CDR1 MNHEY, CDR2 SVGEGT. Trimming took off 3 bases at V and 2 bases at J, with 11 bases between the two ends. The CDR3 loop spans 15 amino acids. DNA of the CDR3: TGTGCCAGCAGTTATGGGCCAGGGGGCAATCAGCCCCAGCATTTT. It is translated as CASSYGPGGNQPQHF.

A few counts support this clonotype. Since the CDR3 does not end with the conserved phenylalanine or tryptophan, this likely comes from a read error. The rearrangement uses TRBV18 and TRBJ2-7, with D unclear. This CDR3 has 14 amino acids. The V end was cut by 0 bases, the J end by 3 bases, with 9 bases between. The V gene's germline CDR1 is KGHSH and CDR2 LQKENI. The CDR3 coding sequence is TGTGCCAGCTCACCACCACAGCTCTTCTACGAGCAGTACTCC. Translated: CASSPPQLFYEQYS.

This clonotype was counted only a few times. V and J are TRBV6-5 and TRBJ2-7; D is possibly TRBD1 or TRBD2 (5 bases each). Germline lookup yields CDR1 MNHEY and CDR2 SVGAGI. The CDR3 runs 16 residues. V dropped 0 bases and J dropped 1 base, with 13 bases sitting between them. The CDR3 DNA is TGTGCCAGCAGTTACTCGAGGGGCGGACGGTCCTACGAGCAGTACTTC. Translating gives CASSYSRGGRSYEQYF.

The chain carries TRBV18 and TRBJ2-2; D ambiguous. There are 16 residues in the CDR3. Per germline, CDR1 KGHSH and CDR2 LQKENI. V lost 5 bases and J 1 base, leaving 14 bases between the germline ends. The CDR3 region has the DNA TGTGCCAGCTCAGATCTTTCCCGGCAGAACACCGGGGAGCTGTTTTTT. Translation: CASSDLSRQNTGELFF.

The chain is built from TRBV20-1 and TRBJ1-2, with D possibly matching TRBD1 (5 bases). V was cut by 5 bases and J by 5 bases, with 12 bases left in between. CDR3 length: 12 amino acids. Germline assignment: CDR1 DFQATT and CDR2 SNEGSKA (reference sequence). The CDR3: CSAPVGGYGYTF. The CDR3 bases are TGCAGTGCTCCCGTGGGGGGATATGGCTACACCTTC.

Many counts were recorded for this clonotype. The V call is TRBV2, the J call TRBJ2-2; unclear D gene. The CDR3 runs 15 residues. V dropped 5 bases and J dropped 2 bases, with 12 bases sitting between them. CDR1 and CDR2 (germline): SNHLY, FYNNEI. CDR3 loop: CASSRPSANTGELFF. The CDR3 DNA is TGTGCCAGCAGTCGACCTAGTGCCAACACCGGGGAGCTGTTTTTT.

This clonotype showed up just a few times. The V gene is TRBV20-1, the J gene TRBJ2-1; 7 bases line up with TRBD2. The V and J ends lost 5 bases and 15 bases, in that order; junction bases with no gene match: 7. The germline CDR1 and CDR2 sequences are DFQATT and SNEGSKA (reference sequence). This CDR3 has 10 amino acids. DNA of the CDR3: TGCAGTGCTTCCCGGGACTACCTGTTCTTC. Translated, it gives CSASRDYLFF.